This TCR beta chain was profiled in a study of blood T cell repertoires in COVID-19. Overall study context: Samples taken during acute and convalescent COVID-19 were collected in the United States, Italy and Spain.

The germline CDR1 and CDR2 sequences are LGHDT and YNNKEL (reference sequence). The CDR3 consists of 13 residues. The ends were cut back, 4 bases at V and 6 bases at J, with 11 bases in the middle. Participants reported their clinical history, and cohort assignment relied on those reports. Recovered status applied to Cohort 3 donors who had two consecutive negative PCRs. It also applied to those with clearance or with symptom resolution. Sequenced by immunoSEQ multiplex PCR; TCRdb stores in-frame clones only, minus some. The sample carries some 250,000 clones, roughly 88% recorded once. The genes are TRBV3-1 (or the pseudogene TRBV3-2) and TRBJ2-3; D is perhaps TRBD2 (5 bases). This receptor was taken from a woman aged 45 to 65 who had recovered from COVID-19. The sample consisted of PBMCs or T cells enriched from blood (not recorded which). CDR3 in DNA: TGTGCCAGCAGCCCGAGGGCCGGGGATACGCAGTATTTT. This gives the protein CASSPRAGDTQYF.